Listed below are T cell receptor beta chains from one sample, sequenced in a study of T cells in Graves' hyperthyroidism and ophthalmopathy. TCRdb recomputed calls from the multiplex PCR reads with MiXCR, one row per CDR3 protein. The data hold approximately 430,000 distinct CDR3 sequences, with around 16% observed a single time. Specimen: blood. The receptors shown here come from a woman under 30 with Graves' hyperthyroidism. CDR3s include the opening cysteine and the closing phenylalanine or tryptophan. D genes are given only for firm matches. Size tells how often a clone was seen (once, few, many) or the class of an expanded clone, and some rows leave it out.

d_gene,v_gene,j_gene,abundance,CDR3aa,CDR3nt
TRBD1,TRBV28,TRBJ1-3,few,CASTLGQAWGPGNTIYF,TGTGCCAGCACCCTGGGACAGGCCTGGGGGCCTGGAAACACCATATATTTT
.,TRBV6-1,TRBJ2-3,.,CASSEAGGASTDTQYF,TGTGCCAGCAGTGAAGCGGGCGGGGCTAGCACAGATACGCAGTATTTT
.,TRBV19,TRBJ1-5,.,CASRWEGWPQHF,TGTGCCAGTAGATGGGAAGGGTGGCCCCAGCATTTT
.,TRBV6-5,TRBJ2-1,many,CASSYSRVWAYPTREQFF,TGTGCCAGCAGTTACTCGAGAGTCTGGGCCTATCCAACGAGAGAGCAGTTCTTC
.,TRBV5-8,TRBJ2-5,many,CASSPSVGGETQYF,TGTGCCAGCAGCCCTAGCGTCGGGGGAGAGACCCAGTACTTC
.,TRBV27,TRBJ2-7,.,CASSSPNGGEGAAGHEQYF,TGTGCCAGCAGCTCGCCCAACGGTGGGGAGGGGGCGGCGGGGCACGAGCAGTACTTC
.,TRBV7-3,TRBJ2-3,few,CASSFSVFSTDTQYF,TGTGCCAGCAGCTTCTCAGTTTTTAGCACAGATACGCAGTATTTT
.,TRBV7-3,TRBJ2-5,few,CASSLPLYVGGLETQYF,TGTGCCAGCAGCTTACCCCTTTATGTGGGGGGGCTGGAGACCCAGTACTTC
.,TRBV19,TRBJ1-5,many,CASSILGRFGGPQHF,TGTGCCAGTAGTATATTGGGTAGGTTCGGGGGGCCCCAGCATTTT
.,TRBV5-1,TRBJ2-7,many,CASSLVQEYEQYF,TGCGCCAGCAGCTTGGTGCAGGAGTACGAGCAGTACTTC
.,TRBV19,TRBJ1-5,many,CASSIRAEPNQPQHF,TGTGCCAGTAGTATCCGCGCAGAACCCAATCAGCCCCAGCATTTT
.,TRBV29-1,TRBJ2-1,many,CSLWRDSYNEQFF,TGCAGCCTTTGGAGAGACTCCTACAATGAGCAGTTCTTC
.,TRBV27,TRBJ1-2,few,CASSPYLGGRLNYGYTF,TGTGCCAGCAGTCCATACCTCGGGGGACGCCTCAACTATGGCTACACCTTC
.,TRBV12-5,TRBJ1-2,many,CASARDITNYGYTF,TGTGCTAGTGCCCGGGACATTACTAACTATGGCTACACCTTC
.,TRBV19,TRBJ1-4,few,CASRTGQSEKLFF,TGTGCCAGTCGGACCGGGCAATCAGAAAAACTGTTTTTT
TRBD2,TRBV19,TRBJ2-1,many,CASIQKSGGLYNEQFF,TGTGCCAGCATCCAAAAGAGCGGGGGGCTCTACAATGAGCAGTTCTTC
.,TRBV5-8,TRBJ2-1,few,CASSWVSGNGEQFF,TGTGCCAGCAGTTGGGTGTCGGGGAACGGTGAGCAGTTCTTC
.,TRBV15,TRBJ1-2,many,CATSREGVSGYTF,TGTGCCACCAGCAGGGAGGGAGTGTCGGGCTACACCTTC
.,TRBV6-5,TRBJ2-7,many,CASSYTVYEQYF,TGTGCCAGCAGTTACACCGTGTACGAGCAGTACTTC
.,TRBV6-1,TRBJ1-2,many,CASLKGDTRYGYTF,TGTGCCAGCCTCAAGGGCGATACTAGATATGGCTACACCTTC
TRBD1,TRBV12-3/TRBV12-4,TRBJ1-4,.,CASSRPRTGPTNEKLFF,TGTGCCAGCAGTCGGCCTCGGACAGGCCCAACTAATGAAAAACTGTTTTTT
.,TRBV10-3,TRBJ2-3,many,CAITSGPSTDTQYF,TGTGCCATCACCAGCGGACCCTCCACAGATACGCAGTATTTT
.,TRBV7-3,TRBJ2-1,many,CASSFGGPYNEQFF,TGCGCCAGCAGCTTTGGCGGCCCCTACAATGAGCAGTTCTTC
TRBD1,TRBV6-1,TRBJ1-5,many,CASRPRTGWVYSNQPQHF,TGTGCCAGCAGGCCTAGGACAGGGTGGGTATATAGCAATCAGCCCCAGCATTTT
.,TRBV18,TRBJ1-1,many,CASSPEGSGMNTEAFF,TGTGCCAGCTCACCCGAAGGATCGGGCATGAACACTGAAGCTTTCTTT
TRBD1,TRBV24-1,TRBJ2-5,many,CATSDASRPGTGGLETQYF,TGTGCCACCAGTGATGCCTCACGTCCCGGGACAGGGGGCTTAGAGACCCAGTACTTC
TRBD2,TRBV20-1,TRBJ2-3,many,CSAPIAGSLPDTQYF,TGCAGTGCCCCTATAGCGGGGTCCCTCCCGGATACGCAGTATTTT
TRBD1,TRBV20-1,TRBJ1-6,.,CSARAGTGVNSPLHF,TGCAGTGCTAGAGCCGGGACAGGGGTTAATTCACCCCTCCACTTT
.,TRBV9,TRBJ1-5,few,CASSAGVRGNQPQHF,TGTGCCAGCAGCGCAGGGGTACGTGGGAATCAGCCCCAGCATTTT
TRBD2,TRBV3-1,TRBJ2-1,many,CASSQGGVAGGPGNEQFF,TGTGCCAGCAGCCAAGGGGGGGTGGCGGGAGGGCCAGGCAATGAGCAGTTCTTC
.,TRBV15,TRBJ1-5,many,CATSYPREARDNQPQHF,TGTGCCACCAGCTATCCCAGGGAGGCAAGGGATAATCAGCCCCAGCATTTT
.,TRBV18,TRBJ2-7,.,CASSPPVGSRTMDEQYF,TGTGCCAGCTCACCACCGGTGGGGTCTCGTACGATGGACGAGCAGTACTTC
.,TRBV20-1,TRBJ1-1,few,CSAVDRLNTEAFF,TGCAGTGCTGTCGACAGGTTGAACACTGAAGCTTTCTTT
TRBD2,TRBV12-3/TRBV12-4,TRBJ2-3,many,CASSSHGTSGTDTQYF,TGTGCCAGCAGTTCTCACGGGACTAGCGGCACAGATACGCAGTATTTT
TRBD2,TRBV20-1,TRBJ2-2,.,CSAPDIAGPNTGELFF,TGCAGTGCTCCCGATATAGCGGGGCCTAACACCGGGGAGCTGTTTTTT
TRBD2,TRBV6-1,TRBJ2-3,few,CASGLAGVETDTQYF,TGTGCCAGCGGGCTAGCGGGGGTGGAGACAGATACGCAGTATTTT
TRBD1,TRBV20-1,TRBJ1-2,.,CSAHRGQGGYTF,TGCAGTGCGCACAGGGGGCAGGGTGGCTACACCTTC
.,TRBV19,TRBJ1-4,.,CASSMTATNEKLFF,TGTGCCAGTAGTATGACGGCAACTAATGAAAAACTGTTTTTT
.,TRBV6-1,TRBJ2-2,few,CASRTGRRELFF,TGTGCCAGCAGGACGGGAAGAAGGGAGCTGTTTTTT
.,TRBV24-1,TRBJ2-5,many,CATSYDESETQYF,TGTGCCACCAGTTATGATGAGTCAGAGACCCAGTACTTC